This T cell receptor beta chain was sequenced in a study of cytomegalovirus exposure and HLA in healthy donors (dated 2017 in TCRdb). About the investigation overall: An earlier analysis of approximately 550 of the donors reported about 290 Gb of sequence data and 100 million to 130 million unique TCR beta sequences from 150 million to 200 million T cells. About 300 gigabases of sequencing data and tens of millions of unique TCR sequences were included in an early release covering about 700 HLA-typed donors. Among the roughly 380 genotyped donors, 75% to 90% belonged to the genetic ancestry cluster associated with self-reported Caucasian donors. The study aimed to test whether cataloging public T cell receptors could reveal signatures of past pathogen exposure. The T cell repertoires of several hundred subjects were profiled by immunosequencing and related to cytomegalovirus serostatus. Along with the approximately 670-subject first cohort, a separate validation cohort of 120 different subjects was used. The study combined high-throughput TCR immunosequencing, statistical association of individual TCRs with disease status, and machine learning to predict cytomegalovirus infection status. A later analysis re-examined previously published TCR beta repertoires from around 670 donors and added high-resolution HLA genotyping to investigate patterns of TCR occurrence. In the later analysis, no new phenotypic data were used to find candidate immune exposures; instead, reliance was placed on TCR beta sequences and their occurrence across donors. An earlier analysis of 587 of the donors used high-throughput TCR beta sequencing to judge whether each TCR beta V gene segment behaved as functional or pseudogenic. Donor age, sex, ethnicity and CMV serostatus were collected together with the repertoire data. Genome-wide SNP genotypes for about 65% of the 666 donors were used in a later genetic analysis, which treated that subset as a discovery cohort. All discovery cohort repertoires had been generated using a single sequencing platform. Class I and class II HLA loci were covered by the typing at four-digit resolution. Typing coverage varied by locus: about 620-630 donors for A, B, C, DRB1 and DQB1; about 520 for DQA1; approximately 570 for DPA1; around 450 for DPB1. Roughly five DR-DQ haplotypes were handled as single units for association and clustering, since linkage in the cohort was strong. Among 300 to 450 genotyped donors of the cohort, an average of roughly 240,000 unique TCR beta nucleotide sequences were sequenced per donor, about a sixth of them non-productive. Findings and caveats that apply to the study as a whole: In a later analysis, several top co-occurrence clusters were reported to appear linked to parvovirus B19, influenza, CMV and Epstein-Barr virus. Linkage disequilibrium might explain the correlated functional status among segregating V segments, but an unknown experimental factor could not be excluded. The authors suggested that the approach could potentially be extended to other disease states and immunological phenotypes. Most TCR sequences were seen in very few donors, while some public TCRs were found in many individuals. In both the original and validation cohorts, the classifier was reported to diagnose cytomegalovirus status with high specificity and sensitivity. In vitro tests confirmed that a few of the cytomegalovirus-associated TCR beta chains recognize cytomegalovirus antigens. A group of highly shared sequence variants was considered likely to be a technical artifact of the sequencing pipeline. According to a later analysis, most CMV-associated TCR beta chains appeared to be HLA-restricted, and the HLA associations seemed to be driven largely by CMV exposure. A later analysis found that HLA-associated TCR beta chains were more clonally expanded and had lower generation probabilities than equally common non-associated chains. In the study, 150 to 200 TCR beta chains were listed as associated with cytomegalovirus. Compared with the roughly 720-donor mean, donors in an Asian-associated ancestry cluster had fewer N-insertions in productive TCRs, according to a later genetic analysis. When HLA alleles, especially DR and DQ, strongly co-occurred, TCR associations were difficult to assign to individual alleles. Only TCR beta chains were sequenced in this cohort, and the absence of alpha or paired-chain data limited detectable features. Because some donors lacked HLA typing at each locus, the association tests relied only on the typed subset. For the cohort, immune exposure information was limited to CMV serostatus. A further reported finding was that TCR beta sequences accurately predicted the HLA-A and HLA-B alleles for most subjects in the first cohort. Because counts were too low, seventeen rarely observed V segments, including chromosome 9 orphons, were left out of the earlier analysis of approximately 580 of the donors. Roughly uniform sequencing depth across donors was assumed in presence/absence analyses, although this assumption may not hold. In a later genetic analysis, a missense DCLRE1C variant was associated with V-gene and J-gene trimming of TCR beta chains, and the association was replicated in an independent cohort. In an earlier analysis of over 550 of the donors, most TCR beta V segments were observed in productive rearrangements about 90% or about 30% of the time, broadly matching IMGT annotations. According to a later analysis, TCR association rates differed among HLA loci, with DRB1 alleles showing the most associated TCRs and HLA-C alleles showing the fewest. In a later analysis, more than 15,000 TCR beta sequences were associated with specific HLA alleles at a false discovery rate of 0.05.

The cohort comprised more than 550 healthy bone marrow donors. At the time of sampling, every cohort member was nominally healthy, though immune exposures that went unrecorded were likely present. The donor was CMV seronegative and was included in the group of 352 seronegative cohort members. Every donor gave a peripheral blood sample, and the peripheral blood mononuclear cells from that sample were used for TCR beta sequencing. Genomic DNA was extracted from the blood cell samples with the Qiagen DNeasy Blood Extraction Kit. The library relied on the immunoSEQ multiplex PCR assay. A mixture of 60 forward primers for TCR Vbeta segments and 13 reverse primers for TCR Jbeta segments was used in the multiplex PCR. A multiplex PCR assay on genomic DNA amplified the CDR3 region of rearranged TCR beta genes. Amplified TCR beta libraries were sequenced as 87-base-pair reads on the Illumina HiSeq System. In the authors' own workflow: A later analysis tallied 70 million to 100 million unique TCR beta chains across the 660 or so repertoires, and about 12 million of those chains were shared by two or more donors. A nearest-neighbor algorithm error-corrected the raw reads and collapsed the reads into unique sequences, merging closely related sequences to remove PCR and sequencing errors. V, D and J gene segments were assigned by aligning CDR3 sequences to IMGT reference sequences. Each retained sequence needed at least a six-nucleotide match to both a V gene segment and a J gene segment. A rearrangement counted as productive if the CDR3 had no stop codons and remained in frame with V and J, and every other rearrangement counted as non-productive. CDR3 was defined by IMGT convention, running from the second conserved V-encoded cysteine to the conserved J-encoded phenylalanine. Sequences without an unambiguous match to a single V gene segment were excluded from the earlier analysis of over 500 of the donors. An earlier analysis of 550 to 650 of the donors classified V segments as functional when productive rearrangements were above 56.7% and as segregating when the standard deviation between donors was above 5%. A statistical classification framework was built to diagnose cytomegalovirus status from the catalog of TCR beta chain sequences. V and J gene assignment, in a later analysis, came from comparing TCR nucleotide sequences with IMGT/GENE-DB human TR gene sequences. In a later analysis, CDR3 sequences and most-parsimonious VDJ recombination scenarios were assigned using the TCRdist pipeline. A later analysis defined each TCR beta chain by its CDR3 amino acid sequence plus V-gene family, and excluded reads lacking a unique V-gene family. In a later analysis, around 650 highly shared, low-generation-probability nucleotide sequences were removed to address suspected cross-contamination and a sequencing artifact. In a later analysis, a clonal expansion index was calculated for each public chain from normalized within-repertoire ranks of inferred template counts. A later analysis computed generation probabilities with a VDJ recombination model fitted to out-of-frame rearrangements, and checked the results against IGoR. In a later analysis, hypergeometric tests were used to score TCR-TCR, TCR-HLA and TCR-CMV co-occurrence, with a repertoire-size bias correction applied to TCR pairs. In a later analysis, false discovery rates were estimated by permuting HLA or CMV assignments 20 times. A later analysis grouped co-occurring TCRs with DBSCAN, adding TCRdist sequence similarity when clustering within HLA-allele-positive subsets. Repertoires with fewer than 30,000 or more than 120,000 public chains were left out of co-occurrence clustering, as were five repertoires with anomalous nucleotide sharing. TCRdb took this table from immuneACCESS and kept in-frame rearrangements with V and J called. Such tables lack part of the clones; where checked against another copy, unresolved V genes explain under half of the gap, and the rest is unexplained. V and J calls and clone size are given by that table; D and trimming were obtained from the DNA. Here the sample has about 98,000 clones; roughly 81% occur a single time. The ten largest clones take up 1.4% of the sample.

As for this clone: No cognate antigen has been identified for it. Qualities for individual bases were not recorded, and no much larger clone is one base off.

Sequencing was performed on PBMCs. This TCR came from a man aged 35 to 55 in good health and CMV-seronegative.

The CDR3 protein is CASSPRLAGSNEQFF. In nucleotide form, the sequence is TGTGCCAGCAGCCCGCGACTAGCGGGGTCCAATGAGCAGTTCTTC. The V and J segments used are TRBV7-6 and TRBJ2-1, and 11 junctional nucleotides match TRBD2. CDR3 length: 15 amino acids, cysteine to phenylalanine. Only the CDR3 DNA stays, 45 bases, in frame from base 1. V is cut back by 5 bases and J by 6 bases, with 6 bases in the junction unmatched. CDR1 and CDR2 are read off the germline V gene as SGHVS and FNYEAQ.